Listed here are 25 T cell receptor beta chains from one sample, sequenced in a study of cytomegalovirus exposure and HLA in healthy donors. Profiling relied on immunoSEQ multiplex PCR, and the TCRdb table lists in-frame clones only, not all of them. The sample includes about 75,000 clones, roughly 80% of them seen just once. Sequencing input: PBMCs. These receptors were collected from a young man in good health and CMV-seronegative.

The V and J genes are TRBV28 and TRBJ2-7, with TRBD2 matching over 8 bases. V lost 7 bases and J lost 0; bases outside the gene matches: 11. Per the germline V gene, CDR1 is MDHEN and CDR2 is SYDVKM. The CDR3 runs 16 residues. CDR3 DNA: TGTGCCAGCACCTCGGCTGGGCGGGGGGTCTCCTACGAGCAGTACGTC. Protein sequence: CASTSAGRGVSYEQYV.

The chain has TRBV5-1 and TRBJ2-1, with 9 nucleotides matching TRBD1. The CDR3 spans 16 residues. With 3 bases clipped from V and 3 bases from J, the junction kept 7 bases outside the gene matches. The germline V gene has CDR1 SGHRS and CDR2 YFSETQ. The CDR3 protein is CASSSSGTGSYNEQFF. The CDR3, as DNA: TGCGCCAGCAGCTCGTCCGGGACAGGGAGCTACAATGAGCAGTTCTTC.

This clone was seen a handful of times. The chain links TRBV7-9 to TRBJ2-7, with D perhaps matching TRBD1 (6 bases). Germline values: CDR1 SEHNR, CDR2 FQNEAQ (reference sequence). V was shortened by 5 bases and J by 7 bases, with 27 bases between the two germline ends. This CDR3 region has 17 residues. The CDR3 sequence: CASSPIRPGQTPGEQYF. In nucleotides, the CDR3 is TGTGCCAGCAGCCCAATACGACCGGGACAAACTCCGGGTGAGCAGTACTTC.

J is TRBJ1-1 and V is TRBV28; no clear D gene. From germline, CDR1 is MDHEN and CDR2 SYDVKM. This CDR3 has 11 amino acids. V was cut by 3 bases and J by 7 bases, with 6 bases left in between. The CDR3: CASSFSYEAFF. The CDR3 DNA is TGTGCCAGCAGTTTTAGTTATGAAGCTTTCTTT.

The chain uses TRBV28 and TRBJ1-2, with 7 bases aligning to TRBD1. From germline, CDR1 is MDHEN and CDR2 SYDVKM. The CDR3 loop spans 13 amino acids. Losses at the gene ends were 6 bases for V and 8 bases for J; bases not matched to a gene: 9. The CDR3 protein is CASRQTGSEGYTF. CDR3 coding DNA: TGTGCCAGCAGGCAGACAGGGTCAGAGGGCTACACCTTC.

CDR3 in DNA: TGTGCCAGCAGCTTAGTGTCCGCCGGGGAGCAGTACTTC. Protein: CASSLVSAGEQYF. The chain has TRBV7-8 and TRBJ2-7; D not resolved. Per germline, CDR1 SGHVS and CDR2 FQNEAQ. CDR3 size: 13 residues. Trimming shortened V by 1 base and J by 7 bases, and 11 bases separated the two germline ends. Drawing the rest from reference TRBV7-8 and TRBJ2-7, the complete variable domain is GAGVSQSPRYKVAKRGQDVALRCDPISGHVSLFWYQQALGQGPEFLTYFQNEAQLDKSGLPSDRFFAERPEGSVSTLKIQRTQQEDSAVYLCASSLVSAGEQYFGPGTRLTVT.

The rearrangement joins TRBV5-1 to TRBJ2-2; TRBD2 aligns across 7 bases. The germline CDR1 and CDR2 sequences are SGHRS and YFSETQ. The junction had 6 bases not matched to a gene; V was cut back by 0 bases and J by 7 bases. There are 15 residues in the CDR3. In DNA, the CDR3 is TGCGCCAGCAGCTTGGTGGCGGGAGCTAGCGGGGAGCTGTTTTTT. Its translation: CASSLVAGASGELFF.

V and J are TRBV30 and TRBJ1-2, with TRBD1 matching over 9 bases. The V gene's germline CDR1 is GTSNPN and CDR2 SVGIG (reference sequence). Losses at the gene ends were 6 bases for V and 8 bases for J; bases not matched to a gene: 10. The CDR3 contains 13 residues. CDR3 DNA sequence: TGTGCCTGCCGCCGGGACAGGGTAGGAGGCTACACCTTC. This translates into CACRRDRVGGYTF. The full variable domain, rest sourced from reference TRBV30 and TRBJ1-2, is SQTIHQWPATLVQPVGSPLSLECTVEGTSNPNLYWYRQAAGRGLQLLFYSVGIGQISSEVPQNLSASRPQDRQFILSSKKLLLSDSGFYLCACRRDRVGGYTFGSGTRLTVV.

CDR3 sequence reads: CASSLVETNTGELFF. Here the CDR3 DNA reads TGCGCCAGCAGCTTGGTTGAGACGAACACCGGGGAGCTGTTTTTT. The V call is TRBV5-1, the J call TRBJ2-2; D ambiguous. The CDR3 is 15 residues long. The germline gives CDR1 SGHRS, CDR2 YFSETQ. Trimming stripped 0 bases from V and 0 bases from J, with 6 bases between.

The rearrangement uses TRBV13 and TRBJ2-2; D not certain. The CDR3 contains 17 residues. Germline V gives CDR1 PRHDT, CDR2 FYEKMQ (reference sequence). Deletions cut 5 bases from V and 1 base from J, with 17 bases between. The CDR3 DNA is TGTGCCAGCAGCCCGATCAAACTAATACTGAACACCGGGGAGCTGTTTTTT. Amino acid sequence: CASSPIKLILNTGELFF.

V is TRBV7-3 and J is TRBJ2-2; tentatively, D is TRBD1 (6 bases). CDR1 is SGHTA, CDR2 FQGTGA, per germline. There are 16 residues in the CDR3. V lost 5 bases and J 2 bases, leaving 15 bases between the germline ends. The CDR3 coding sequence is TGTGCCAGCAGCCTACAGGGTGGGCTAAACACCGGGGAGCTGTTTTTT. It yields the protein CASSLQGGLNTGELFF.

CDR3 DNA sequence: TGTGCCAGCAGCGTAGGAGGGTTCGCGGGAAACACCATATATTTT. Translation gives CASSVGGFAGNTIYF. The V and J genes are TRBV9 and TRBJ1-3; the D is unclear. CDR1 and CDR2 from the germline V gene are SGDLS and YYNGEE. The CDR3 is made up of 15 amino acids. With 0 bases removed from V and 4 bases from J, the gap between germline ends came to 11 bases.

This chain uses TRBV11-2 with TRBJ1-2; no reliable D call. Germline lookup yields CDR1 SGHAT and CDR2 FQNNGV. CDR3 length equals 14 residues. V was shortened by 2 bases and J by 2 bases, with 9 bases between the two germline ends. The CDR3 loop reads CASSLPTSNYGYTF. DNA of the CDR3: TGTGCCAGCAGCTTACCGACATCCAACTATGGCTACACCTTC.

The V and J genes are TRBV5-1 and TRBJ2-7; 10 nucleotides agree with TRBD1. The V and J ends lost 0 bases and 5 bases, in that order; junction bases with no gene match: 5. Looked up from germline, CDR1 is SGHRS and CDR2 is YFSETQ. The CDR3 consists of 15 residues. CDR3 in amino acids: CASSLEGQGWNEQYF. Here the CDR3 DNA reads TGCGCCAGCAGCTTGGAGGGACAGGGGTGGAACGAGCAGTACTTC.

The CDR3 reads CASTGEGRAPYGYTF. In DNA, the CDR3 is TGTGCCAGCACCGGGGAGGGGAGGGCCCCCTATGGCTACACCTTC. The gene calls are TRBV6-5 and TRBJ1-2; D might be TRBD1 (5 bases). The CDR3 loop spans 15 amino acids. Trimming pared 7 bases from V and 4 bases from J, leaving 19 bases between. The germline V gene has CDR1 MNHEY and CDR2 SVGAGI.

The V call is TRBV28, the J call TRBJ2-5, with D possibly TRBD1 on 8 matching bases. Germline loops: CDR1 MDHEN, CDR2 SYDVKM. V was trimmed by 5 bases and J by 5 bases, leaving 24 bases between them. CDR3 length: 17 residues. This chain's CDR3 is CASSGQGGREFWETQYF. The CDR3 DNA follows: TGTGCCAGCAGTGGACAGGGAGGGAGGGAATTCTGGGAGACCCAGTACTTC.

This chain joins TRBV19 and TRBJ1-1; possibly TRBD1 for D (6 bases). Germline assignment: CDR1 LNHDA and CDR2 SQIVND (reference sequence). Trimming removed 4 bases at V and 2 bases at J, with 20 bases between. This CDR3 region has 17 residues. The CDR3 region has the DNA TGTGCCAGTAGTACCGAGAGCGGACAGTTTTTTAACACTGAAGCTTTCTTT. It specifies CASSTESGQFFNTEAFF.

This sequence joins TRBV6-5 and TRBJ2-1, with TRBD1 as a possible D gene (6 bases). Germline V gene lookup returns CDR1 MNHEY and CDR2 SVGAGI. This CDR3 region has 12 residues. V shed 5 bases and J shed 13 bases, with 15 bases lying between them. In DNA, the CDR3 is TGTGCCAGCAGTGATCAGACAGGTGCCCAGTTCTTC. Its protein is CASSDQTGAQFF.

The J gene is TRBJ2-5, the V gene TRBV7-2; 7 nucleotides align to TRBD1. Germline values: CDR1 SGHTA, CDR2 FQGNSA. CDR3 size: 19 residues. V was clipped by 1 base and J by 4 bases; unmatched bases: 18. Written as DNA, the CDR3 is TGTGCCAGCAGCTTAGTTCGGGGCAGGGGGATGAATACTGCAGAGACCCAGTACTTC. Its protein is CASSLVRGRGMNTAETQYF. Looking up the rest from reference TRBV7-2 and TRBJ2-5 gives the full variable domain: GAGVSQSPSNKVTEKGKDVELRCDPISGHTALYWYRQSLGQGLEFLIYFQGNSAPDKSGLPSDRFSAERTGGSVSTLTIQRTQQEDSAVYLCASSLVRGRGMNTAETQYFGPGTRLLVL.

The chain employs TRBV5-1 and TRBJ2-5, with TRBD1 matching 7 bases. Trimming at V came to 1 base and at J to 0 bases, leaving 6 bases not matched to a gene. Per the germline V gene, CDR1 is SGHRS and CDR2 is YFSETQ. CDR3 length: 16 residues. The CDR3 DNA reads as TGCGCCAGCAGCTTGTCCTTAGGGGGCAACCAAGAGACCCAGTACTTC. Amino acids: CASSLSLGGNQETQYF.

J is TRBJ2-3 and V is TRBV21-1; the D call of TRBD1 is as the table states it, not checked on the DNA. TRBV21-1 is tagged as a pseudogene. CDR3 length: 17 amino acids. The CDR3 region is CASSKARTGPKKDTQYF. In nucleotides, the CDR3 is TGTGCCAGCAGCAAAGCCAGGACAGGGCCTAAGAAAGATACGCAGTATTTT.

This sequence joins TRBV6-1 and TRBJ1-2; 8 bases fit TRBD1. This CDR3 comprises 12 residues. J gave up 7 bases and V 6 bases, and 4 bases lay outside the gene matches. Germline V gives CDR1 MNHNS, CDR2 SASEGT. CDR3 in amino acids: CASRDTGGGYTF. CDR3 sequence (DNA): TGTGCCAGCAGGGATACAGGGGGTGGCTACACCTTC.

This chain uses TRBV2 with TRBJ2-7; tentatively, D is TRBD1 (6 bases). Trimming left V 5 bases short and J 2 bases short, with 16 bases between. The germline gives CDR1 SNHLY, CDR2 FYNNEI. The CDR3 is 15 residues long. CDR3 region: CASSSTGIPTYEQYF. CDR3 coding DNA: TGTGCCAGCAGTTCTACAGGGATCCCGACCTACGAGCAGTACTTC.

The chain carries TRBV6-1 and TRBJ1-2; D gene unclear. The V gene's germline CDR1 is MNHNS and CDR2 SASEGT. This CDR3 spans 15 amino acids. V lost 7 bases and J lost 5, with 20 bases in between. The CDR3 coding sequence is TGTGCCAGCATTCCGGTCTCAGGAGGGTCTTATGGCTACACCTTC. As protein: CASIPVSGGSYGYTF.

This chain connects TRBV18 to TRBJ2-5; D is possibly TRBD1 (5 bases). Germline assignment: CDR1 KGHSH and CDR2 LQKENI. With 0 bases removed from V and 5 bases from J, the gap between germline ends came to 10 bases. The length of the CDR3 is 14 residues. The CDR3 loop reads CASSPPGRVETQYF. Here the CDR3 DNA reads TGTGCCAGCTCACCACCGGGCAGGGTGGAGACCCAGTACTTC. The whole variable domain, filled in from reference TRBV18 and TRBJ2-5, reads NAGVMQNPRHLVRRRGQEARLRCSPMKGHSHVYWYRQLPEEGLKFMVYLQKENIIDESGMPKERFSAEFPKEGPSILRIQQVVRGDSAAYFCASSPPGRVETQYFGPGTRLLVL.